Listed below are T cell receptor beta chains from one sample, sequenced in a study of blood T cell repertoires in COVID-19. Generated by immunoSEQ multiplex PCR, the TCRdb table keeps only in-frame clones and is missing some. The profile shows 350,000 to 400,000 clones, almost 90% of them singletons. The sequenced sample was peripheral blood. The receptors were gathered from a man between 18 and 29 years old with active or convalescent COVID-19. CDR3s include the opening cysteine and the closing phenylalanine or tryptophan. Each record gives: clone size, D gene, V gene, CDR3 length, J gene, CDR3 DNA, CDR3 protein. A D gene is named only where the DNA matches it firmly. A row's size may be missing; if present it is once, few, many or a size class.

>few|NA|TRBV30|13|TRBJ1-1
TGTGCCTGGAGTTGGGGGGTGAACACTGAAGCTTTCTTT
CAWSWGVNTEAFF
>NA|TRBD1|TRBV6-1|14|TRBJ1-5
TGTGCCAGCACAACCGGGACAGGGGTTCAGCCCCAGCATTTT
CASTTGTGVQPQHF
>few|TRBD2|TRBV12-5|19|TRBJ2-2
TGTGCTAGTGGTTCCACCCGACTCCTCCGCGGGGGAGCTACCGGGGAGCTGTTTTTT
CASGSTRLLRGGATGELFF
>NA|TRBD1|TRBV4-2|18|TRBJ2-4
TGTGCCAGCAGCCAAGGGGACAGGGTGGGTATAGCCAAAAACATTCAGTACTTC
CASSQGDRVGIAKNIQYF
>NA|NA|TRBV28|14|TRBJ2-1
TGTGCCAGCTGCATAAGTGGCTTTTATGGTGAGCAGTTCTTC
CASCISGFYGEQFF
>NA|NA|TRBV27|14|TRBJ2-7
TGTGCCAGCAGTTACCGACAGGCTGCCTACGAGCAGTACTTC
CASSYRQAAYEQYF
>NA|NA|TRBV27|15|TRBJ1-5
TGTGCCAGCAGTTTAGGCAGGGGACACAATCAGCCCCAGCATTTT
CASSLGRGHNQPQHF
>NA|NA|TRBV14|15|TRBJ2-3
TGTGCCAGCAGCCAAGGTCCGTGGGGAGCAGATACGCAGTATTTT
CASSQGPWGADTQYF
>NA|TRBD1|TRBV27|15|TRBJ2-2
TGTGCCAGCAGAACTCCGGGACAGGGTTCCGGGGAGCTGTTTTTT
CASRTPGQGSGELFF
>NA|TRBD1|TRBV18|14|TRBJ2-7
TGTGCCAGCTCACCAGGGACAGAGGGCTTAGAGCAGTACTTC
CASSPGTEGLEQYF
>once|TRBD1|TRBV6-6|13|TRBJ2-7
TGTGCCGCAAGGACAGGGGAAATCTACGAGCAGTACTTC
CAARTGEIYEQYF
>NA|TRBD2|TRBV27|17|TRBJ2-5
TGTGCCAGCAGTCCCCCGCGGGGGAGGGCCTGGCAAGAGACCCAGTACTTC
CASSPPRGRAWQETQYF
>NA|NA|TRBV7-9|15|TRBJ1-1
TGTGCCAGCAGCCATACATTCCCACTGAACACTGAAGCTTTCTTT
CASSHTFPLNTEAFF
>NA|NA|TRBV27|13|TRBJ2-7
TGTGCCAGCAGTCCCCATAGAGGTTACGAGCAGTACTTC
CASSPHRGYEQYF
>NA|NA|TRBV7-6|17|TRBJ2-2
TGTGCCAGCAGCTTCACAAGAGACAGGAGCAACACCGGGGAGCTGTTTTTT
CASSFTRDRSNTGELFF
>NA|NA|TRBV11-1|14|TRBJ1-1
TGTGCCAGCAGCCTCACAATCAGGAACACTGAAGCTTTCTTT
CASSLTIRNTEAFF
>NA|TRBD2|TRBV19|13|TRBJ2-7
TGTGCCGCCAGCACGGGGGGTACCTACGAGCAGTACTTC
CAASTGGTYEQYF
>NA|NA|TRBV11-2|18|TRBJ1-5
TGTGCCAGCAGCTTAGGCTGGCAGGGGAAGGGGGGCAATCAGCCCCAGCATTTT
CASSLGWQGKGGNQPQHF
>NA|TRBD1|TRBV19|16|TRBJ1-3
TGTGCCAGTAGTGACACCAGGGGGCCCTCTGGAAACACCATATATTTT
CASSDTRGPSGNTIYF
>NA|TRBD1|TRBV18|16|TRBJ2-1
TGTGCCAGCTCACCCCCGACAGGGGGCGCCGTTAATGAGCAGTTCTTC
CASSPPTGGAVNEQFF
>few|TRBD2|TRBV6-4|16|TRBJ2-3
TGTGCCAGCAGTGACTCGCCAGCGGGGGGAATAGATACGCAGTATTTT
CASSDSPAGGIDTQYF
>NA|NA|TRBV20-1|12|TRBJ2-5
TGCAGTGCTAGTTTCGGGCAAGAGACCCAGTACTTC
CSASFGQETQYF
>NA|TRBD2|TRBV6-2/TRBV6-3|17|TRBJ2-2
TGTGCCAGCAGTTACGAGGCGAGCGGGGTGAACACCGGGGAGCTGTTTTTT
CASSYEASGVNTGELFF
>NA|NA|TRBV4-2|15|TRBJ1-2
TGTGCCAGCAGCCAATCGGGGACAATGAACTATGGCTACACCTTC
CASSQSGTMNYGYTF
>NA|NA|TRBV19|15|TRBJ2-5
TGTGCCAGTAGTTTCTGGGGAGGGGGCCAAGAGACCCAGTACTTC
CASSFWGGGQETQYF
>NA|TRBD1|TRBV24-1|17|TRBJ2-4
TGTGCCACCAGTGAGGGGACAGGGGGCTCAGCCAAAAACATTCAGTACTTC
CATSEGTGGSAKNIQYF
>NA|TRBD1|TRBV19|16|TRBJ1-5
TGTGCCAGTAGAGTTGAAGACAGGGGGACGTATCAGCCCCAGCATTTT
CASRVEDRGTYQPQHF
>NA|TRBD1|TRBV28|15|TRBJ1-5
TGTGCCAGCAGTTTGGGGACAGGGGGTTTTCAGCCCCAGCATTTT
CASSLGTGGFQPQHF
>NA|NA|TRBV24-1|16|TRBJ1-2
TGTGCCACCAGTGATGGGCTAACGGGGTACGACTATGGCTACACCTTC
CATSDGLTGYDYGYTF
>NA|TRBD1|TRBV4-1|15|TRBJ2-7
TGCGCCAGCAGCCACGGGGACAGGGACGTCTGGGAGCAGTACTTC
CASSHGDRDVWEQYF
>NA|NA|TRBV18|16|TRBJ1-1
TGTGCCAGCTCACTCAGTACAGTGGGCATGAACACTGAAGCTTTCTTT
CASSLSTVGMNTEAFF
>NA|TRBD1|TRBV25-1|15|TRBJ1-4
TGTGCCAGCAGTGTTACAGGGGTGACTAATGAAAAACTGTTTTTT
CASSVTGVTNEKLFF
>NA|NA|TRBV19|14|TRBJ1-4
TGTGCCAGTAGTATAGGACAGATTAATGAAAAACTGTTTTTT
CASSIGQINEKLFF
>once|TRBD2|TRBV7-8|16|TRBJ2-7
TGTGCCAGCAGCTTAGGCCGGGCTAGCGGGGCCTACGAGCAGTACTTC
CASSLGRASGAYEQYF
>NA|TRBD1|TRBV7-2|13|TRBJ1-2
TGTGCCAGCAGCTCTTGGACAGGGTATGGCTACACCTTC
CASSSWTGYGYTF
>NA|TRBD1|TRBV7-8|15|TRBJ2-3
TGTGCCAGCAGCTTAAACAGGGGGCCCACAGATACGCAGTATTTT
CASSLNRGPTDTQYF
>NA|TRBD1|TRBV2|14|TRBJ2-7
TGTGCCAGCAGTGAATGGACAGGCTCCTACGAGCAGTACTTC
CASSEWTGSYEQYF
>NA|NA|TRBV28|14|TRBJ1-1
TGTGCCAGCAGTTTACAGAAAATGAACACTGAAGCTTTCTTT
CASSLQKMNTEAFF
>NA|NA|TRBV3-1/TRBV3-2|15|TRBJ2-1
TGTGCCAGCAGCCAAGGTTCAGGCAGCCCTTATGAGCAGTTCTTC
CASSQGSGSPYEQFF
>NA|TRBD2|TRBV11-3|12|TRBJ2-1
TGTGCCAGCAGCTTGACTAGCGGGGAGCAGTTCTTC
CASSLTSGEQFF